This TCR beta chain was sequenced for a study of siplizumab effects on memory and regulatory T cells. Whole-study results and caveats: Roughly 75-97% of proliferating CD4+ or CD8+ clones lacked an assignable naive or memory phenotype.

TCRdb's copy holds only in-frame clones and misses some; the assay was immunoSEQ multiplex PCR. The sample lists just over 8,500 clones, 60% to 75% occurring once. This clone has a single count. Antigen specificity is unknown. Germline-derived CDR1 and CDR2 are LNHDA and SQIVND (reference sequence). The CDR3 sequence is 14 residues long. V was clipped by 7 bases and J by 7 bases; unmatched bases: 9. Where a few donor pairs were concerned, the unstimulated naive, memory, effector memory and TEMRA subsets underwent sequencing. Specimen: effector memory CD8+ T cells sorted from blood. Subset denoted: unstimulated CD8+ effector memory T cells. This chain joins TRBV19 and TRBJ2-1, with 8 nucleotides matching TRBD2. This clonotype was sampled from a human donor in good health. The CDR3 nucleotides read TGTGCCAGTACTCGGAGCGGGAGAGGGAATGAGCAGTTCTTC. Encoded protein: CASTRSGRGNEQFF.